The following is a TCR beta chain sequence with its context. The antigen this receptor binds is unknown. Base qualities are not provided; no much larger clone lies one nucleotide away. The sample is drawn from a study of blood T cell repertoires in COVID-19 (dated by TCRdb to 2019 to 2021). Background for the entire study: Samples from collaborators originated in the United States, Italy and Spain and spanned both the acute and convalescent phases of COVID-19. The material from the prospective study consisted of cDNA or gDNA derived from T cells, B-cell-depleted T cells, or PBMCs. A de-identified subject ID, COVID-19 status, age in years and sex were almost always included in the sample metadata. Deeply sampled blood TCRbeta repertoires from subjects exposed to, actively infected with, or recovered from COVID-19 were included in the dataset. Where available, HLA class I and class II types were obtained from metadata supplied by the sample provider rather than from assay-based typing. The samples were drawn from two sources: the first 160 participants of the ongoing ImmuneRACE study, and 950 to 1,500 subjects contributed by 6 global collaborators. The repertoires were released in a freely available public database meant as a resource for research on the immune response to SARS-CoV-2. Study-wide findings and limitations: How much clinical and demographic metadata was included differed by source and by participant, and the metadata was provided uncurated.

From a lookup of the germline V gene, CDR1 and CDR2 are LGHNA and YSLEER. V lost 2 bases and J lost 3 bases; the stretch between them is 20 bases long. The CDR3 contains 18 residues, cysteine and phenylalanine counted. The retained sequence is limited to the CDR3, 54 bases, with the frame set at the first base. Whole blood was collected in K2EDTA tubes by collaborating institutions according to the institutions' own protocols. For TCRbeta analysis, collaborators shipped samples as frozen whole blood, isolated PBMCs, or DNA extracted from either of those sample types. TCRbeta CDR3 regions were amplified from genomic DNA by means of the immunoSEQ Assay, a bias-controlled multiplex PCR. Per the source publication's procedure: Nucleated cell counts per sample were estimated from amplification of reference gene primers within the assay. To quantify the absolute abundance of each unique TCRbeta CDR3 rearrangement, sequence reads were collapsed and filtered. Productive Simpson clonality was computed per sample as the square root of Simpson's diversity index over productive rearrangements. TCRdb re-hosts the immuneACCESS table, in-frame sequences only. Its copies lack some clones; in the studies checked, an unresolved V gene accounts for under half of them, and the cause for the rest is not known. V, J and clone size were drawn from that table, and D and trimming were deduced from the DNA. This sample holds about 74,000 clones; around 88% were observed only once. The ten largest make up around 1.9% of the sample.

The sequenced material came from peripheral blood. The receptor was derived from a woman older than 75 with active or convalescent COVID-19. In this chain, TRBV4-3 is recombined with TRBJ2-1, with a weak D call of TRBD2 (6 bases match). The nucleotide sequence is given as TGCGCCAGCAGCCAACGGGTAGTAAGGAGGGAATTCTACAATGAGCAGTTCTTC. It translates as CASSQRVVRREFYNEQFF.